This T cell receptor beta chain comes out of a study of shared clonotypes between healthy human individuals. Some clones are missing from TCRdb's copy, which holds only in-frame ones; the method was immunoSEQ multiplex PCR. The table includes some 2.3 million clones, 85% to 95% detected once. This CDR3 has 14 amino acids. Trimming took 2 bases from V and 4 from J, leaving 12 bases between them. Germline V lookup: CDR1 SGHVS, CDR2 FQNEAQ. This receptor was obtained from a young man in good health. Some clones in this sample may be carry-over from other donors' samples. The gene calls are TRBV7-8 and TRBJ2-7; maybe TRBD1 (6 bases). Input material: naive CD4+ T cells from PBMCs. The sample's subset: CD45RA+ positively selected. CDR3 sequence: CASSLTGFGYEQYF. DNA of the CDR3: TGTGCCAGCAGCTTAACAGGGTTTGGGTACGAGCAGTACTTC.